The 29 T cell receptor beta chains below all came from one sample that was sequenced in a study of identifying expanded T cells in peripheral blood. Clones were read by immunoSEQ multiplex PCR, and TCRdb kept only the in-frame ones, dropping some. The repertoire includes 60,000 or so clones, approximately 82% of them detected once, and 19% sits in the top ten. The sequencing sample was made of blood. These receptors were collected from a person aged 18-69 years in good health.

This chain joins TRBV2 and TRBJ2-1; 11 bases are shared with TRBD2. The V gene's germline CDR1 is SNHLY and CDR2 FYNNEI. The CDR3 is 17 residues long. Losses at the gene ends were 7 bases for V and 8 bases for J; bases not matched to a gene: 16. As DNA, the CDR3 is TGTGCCAGCACGGAGCTTCTACTAGCGGGAGCGCCTCATGAGCAGTTCTTC. Protein product: CASTELLLAGAPHEQFF.

The chain joins TRBV18 to TRBJ2-7; 12 bases agree with TRBD2. Germline V CDR1 and CDR2: KGHSH, LQKENI. V trimming: 3 bases; J trimming: 3 bases; junction bases outside the gene matches: 6. The CDR3 is 16 amino acids. CDR3 nucleotide sequence: TGTGCCAGCTCACCTCGACTAGCGGGAGAGAGCTACGAGCAGTACTTC. Protein product: CASSPRLAGESYEQYF.

The chain is built from TRBV2 and TRBJ1-1; D unresolved. Trimming removed 7 bases at V and 11 bases at J, with 20 bases between. Germline-derived CDR1 and CDR2 are SNHLY and FYNNEI. This CDR3 contains 13 residues. The CDR3 spells CASIPRLAGSAFF. The DNA of the CDR3 is TGTGCCAGCATTCCACGGTTGGCGGGTTCGGCTTTCTTT. Using reference TRBV2 and TRBJ1-1 for the parts outside the CDR3, the full variable domain is EPEVTQTPSHQVTQMGQEVILRCVPISNHLYFYWYRQILGQKVEFLVSFYNNEISEKSEIFDDQFSVERPDGSNFTLKIRSTKLEDSAMYFCASIPRLAGSAFFGQGTRLTVV.

The chain is built from TRBV9 and TRBJ2-2; D possibly corresponds to TRBD1 (6 bases). The germline V gene has CDR1 SGDLS and CDR2 YYNGEE. Between the trimmed V and J ends, which lost 3 bases and 3 bases, there was a span of 9 bases. This CDR3 has 14 amino acids. The DNA of the CDR3 is TGTGCCAGCAGCGAGGGGACACACACCGGGGAGCTGTTTTTT. Encoded protein: CASSEGTHTGELFF.

The chain has TRBV5-1 and TRBJ2-1; 9 bases are a match to TRBD2. The J segment lost 7 bases and the V segment lost 6 bases, leaving 8 bases of the junction unmatched. The CDR3 covers 14 residues. CDR1 is SGHRS, CDR2 YFSETQ, per germline. CDR3 protein: CASKQLAGRNEQFF. The CDR3 bases are TGCGCCAGCAAACAACTAGCGGGCAGAAATGAGCAGTTCTTC.

The chain couples TRBV19 to TRBJ2-1; D gene uncertain. Germline assignment: CDR1 LNHDA and CDR2 SQIVND (reference sequence). The CDR3 consists of 15 residues. Deletions cut 4 bases from V and 7 bases from J, with 17 bases between. DNA of the CDR3: TGTGCCAGTAGTAGTGGCATCGGCTTGAGGAATGAGCAGTTCTTC. Its translation is CASSSGIGLRNEQFF. The whole variable domain, remainder taken from reference TRBV19 and TRBJ2-1, is DGGITQSPKYLFRKEGQNVTLSCEQNLNHDAMYWYRQDPGQGLRLIYYSQIVNDFQKGDIAEGYSVSREKKESFPLTVTSAQKNPTAFYLCASSSGIGLRNEQFFGPGTRLTVL.

The rearrangement links TRBV11-3 to TRBJ1-2; possible D gene TRBD1, 6 bases. The CDR3 totals 14 residues. Trimming stripped 5 bases from V and 3 bases from J, with 13 bases between. Germline V gene data show CDR1 as SGHNT and CDR2 as YENEEA. The CDR3 DNA reads TGTGCCAGCAGCCCCGGACAGAACGACTATGGCTACACCTTC. Residues: CASSPGQNDYGYTF.

The J gene is TRBJ2-1, the V gene TRBV6-1; 7 nucleotides line up with TRBD1. The length of the CDR3 is 17 residues. Per germline, CDR1 MNHNS and CDR2 SASEGT. V was clipped by 2 bases and J by 12 bases; unmatched bases: 19. The CDR3 sequence is CASSEINRGGAGVRQFF. The CDR3 bases are TGTGCCAGCAGTGAAATAAACAGGGGCGGAGCTGGGGTGCGGCAGTTCTTC.

V usage is TRBV6-5 and J usage is TRBJ1-1; 8 positions agree with TRBD1. The CDR3 extends over 14 amino acids. V trimming: 6 bases; J trimming: 1 base; junction bases outside the gene matches: 4. Germline CDR1 and CDR2: MNHEY and SVGAGI. The CDR3 DNA sequence: TGTGCCAGCAGCAGGACAGGGCAGAACACTGAAGCTTTCTTT. This gives the protein CASSRTGQNTEAFF.

The genes are TRBV7-2 and TRBJ2-1; TRBD2 agrees at 9 bases. With V trimmed by 1 base and J by 7 bases, 8 bases remained unmatched. This CDR3 is 16 amino acids long. CDR1 and CDR2 from the germline V gene are SGHTA and FQGNSA. CDR3 coding DNA: TGTGCCAGCAGCTTAGTTGGCGGGAGGGCGGGAAATGAGCAGTTCTTC. Protein sequence: CASSLVGGRAGNEQFF.

This sequence joins TRBV5-1 and TRBJ1-2; D is possibly TRBD1 (5 bases). The V end was cut by 6 bases, the J end by 2 bases, with 11 bases between. CDR3 length: 13 residues. Per germline, CDR1 SGHRS and CDR2 YFSETQ. For the CDR3, the DNA is TGCGCCAGCACCCAGGGACGGAACTATGGCTACACCTTC. It encodes CASTQGRNYGYTF.

The genes are TRBV30 and TRBJ2-6; possible D gene TRBD1, 5 bases. V lost 5 bases and J lost 0, with 17 bases in between. CDR1 is GTSNPN and CDR2 is SVGIG in the germline V gene (reference sequence). CDR3 length: 17 residues. In nucleotides, the CDR3 is TGTGCCTGGGTAGGGGTAAACGCTGGCTCTGGGGCCAACGTCCTGACTTTC. Translated: CAWVGVNAGSGANVLTF.

The chain employs TRBV6-5 and TRBJ2-3; the D gene could be TRBD1 or TRBD2 (5 bases each). V was cut by 5 bases and J by 4 bases, with 13 bases left in between. Germline V gene data show CDR1 as MNHEY and CDR2 as SVGAGI. The CDR3 length is 14 residues. As DNA, the CDR3 is TGTGCCAGCAGTCTATCCGGGGCCCCAGATACGCAGTATTTT. It yields the protein CASSLSGAPDTQYF.

This chain links TRBV2 with TRBJ1-1; D is perhaps TRBD1 (5 bases). Germline V gene data show CDR1 as SNHLY and CDR2 as FYNNEI. Trimming left V 8 bases short and J 1 base short, with 11 bases between. CDR3 length: 13 residues. CDR3 nucleotides: TGTGCCAGCGCCCCCAGGGCGAACACTGAAGCTTTCTTT. Translation gives CASAPRANTEAFF.

CDR3 in amino acids: CASSLGGLSTDTQYF. CDR3 sequence (DNA): TGTGCCAGCAGCTTAGGGGGCCTGAGCACAGATACGCAGTATTTT. The gene calls are TRBV7-9 and TRBJ2-3, with a weak D call TRBD1 (5 bases). The CDR3 covers 15 residues. Germline V gives CDR1 SEHNR, CDR2 FQNEAQ (reference sequence). With 1 base removed from V and 0 bases from J, the gap between germline ends came to 8 bases.

The V and J genes are TRBV5-1 and TRBJ1-1, with D perhaps matching TRBD1 (5 bases). V was cut by 4 bases and J by 5 bases, with 18 bases left in between. The germline gives CDR1 SGHRS, CDR2 YFSETQ. This CDR3 spans 15 amino acids. The CDR3 region is CASSPWSGSRTEAFF. The CDR3 region has the DNA TGCGCCAGCAGCCCCTGGTCAGGGTCGAGGACTGAAGCTTTCTTT.

The table lists this clone with a count of one. This sequence joins TRBV6-1 and TRBJ1-1; D uncertain. Trimming stripped 5 bases from V and 6 bases from J, with 10 bases between. CDR3 length equals 12 residues. CDR1 and CDR2 from the germline V gene are MNHNS and SASEGT. The CDR3, as DNA: TGTGCCAGCAGTACACGTGAAGCTGAAGCTTTCTTT. It is translated as CASSTREAEAFF.

The gene calls are TRBV7-6 and TRBJ2-5, with TRBD1 matching 7 bases. Germline V gene sequence: CDR1 SGHVS, CDR2 FNYEAQ. V dropped 5 bases and J dropped 2; count of bases not matched to a gene: 2. The CDR3 sequence is 13 residues long. CDR3 nucleotides: TGTGCCAGCAGCCAGACAGGGCAAGAGACCCAGTACTTC. It yields the protein CASSQTGQETQYF.

This chain links TRBV7-9 with TRBJ2-7; no clear D gene. The CDR3 sequence is 12 residues long. Germline V gene sequence: CDR1 SEHNR, CDR2 FQNEAQ (reference sequence). The V end lost 5 bases, the J end lost 3 bases, and 8 bases lay between the germline ends. CDR3 in amino acids: CASSTPGYEQYF. The CDR3 DNA reads as TGTGCCAGCAGCACTCCAGGCTACGAGCAGTACTTC.

This clone has only one observation. V gene TRBV2 combines with J gene TRBJ2-3; 7 nucleotides line up with TRBD2. V was pared by 4 bases and J by 4 bases, with 5 bases of the junction left unmatched. This CDR3 is 14 amino acids long. Germline CDR1 SNHLY, CDR2 FYNNEI. The CDR3 spells CASSVGAGADTQYF. The CDR3 nucleotides read TGTGCCAGCAGTGTTGGCGCGGGGGCAGATACGCAGTATTTT.

The CDR3, as DNA: TGTGCCAGCAGTGAAGTGACTGTTAGGGGGACCCAGTACTTC. It is translated as CASSEVTVRGTQYF. The genes are TRBV2 and TRBJ2-5; D perhaps matches TRBD1 (5 bases). This CDR3 spans 14 amino acids. V lost 1 base and J 7 bases, leaving 13 bases between the germline ends. CDR1 is SNHLY, CDR2 FYNNEI, per germline.

The chain links TRBV7-8 to TRBJ2-3, with D possibly being TRBD2 (6 bases). CDR1 and CDR2 from the germline V gene are SGHVS and FQNEAQ. V was trimmed by 3 bases and J by 6 bases, leaving 13 bases between them. There are 14 residues in the CDR3. The CDR3 is CASSLLTSGDTQYF. Here the CDR3 DNA reads TGTGCCAGCAGCTTGCTGACTAGTGGGGATACGCAGTATTTT. The full variable domain, completed using reference TRBV7-8 and TRBJ2-3, is GAGVSQSPRYKVAKRGQDVALRCDPISGHVSLFWYQQALGQGPEFLTYFQNEAQLDKSGLPSDRFFAERPEGSVSTLKIQRTQQEDSAVYLCASSLLTSGDTQYFGPGTRLTVL.

The CDR3 coding sequence is TGCGCCAGCAGTGATCTAGCGGGGGTCCAAGAGACCCAGTACTTC. It codes for CASSDLAGVQETQYF. This chain connects TRBV10-2 to TRBJ2-5; the match to TRBD2 covers 10 bases. Germline V lookup: CDR1 WSHSY, CDR2 SAAADI. V gave up 3 bases and J gave up 1 base; unmatched junction bases: 2. There are 15 residues in the CDR3.

As concerns this clone: A read error may produce the germline difference seen at one junction end. This sample includes further DNA sequences coding for the same CDR3. The gene calls are TRBV19 and TRBJ1-1; D not resolved. The CDR3 is 14 residues long. The germline V gene encodes CDR1 LNHDA and CDR2 SQIVND (reference sequence). CDR3 sequence: CASSINRMNTEAFF. CDR3 nucleotide sequence: TGTGCCAGTAGTATTAACCGAATGAACACTGAAGCCTTCTTT.

The V gene is TRBV7-9, the J gene TRBJ1-1, with no clear D. The CDR3 length is 14 residues. Deletions cut 2 bases from V and 3 bases from J, with 10 bases between. The germline gives CDR1 SEHNR, CDR2 FQNEAQ (reference sequence). The CDR3 spells CASSLQDGHTEAFF. The CDR3 nucleotides read TGTGCCAGCAGCTTACAGGACGGGCACACTGAAGCTTTCTTT.

This clone was seen more than once but under ten times. Other nucleotide sequences from this sample produce the same CDR3. This CDR3 reads CASSERQGAGGNTIYF. CDR3 nucleotides: TGTGCCAGCAGTGAGAGACAGGGGGCCGGTGGAAACACCATATATTTT. The chain recombines TRBV6-1 with TRBJ1-3, with 10 bases matching TRBD1. After removal of 3 bases from V and 3 bases from J, the junction contained 5 bases not matched to a gene. The CDR3 loop spans 16 amino acids. From germline, CDR1 is MNHNS and CDR2 SASEGT.

The count of this clone is one. The chain couples TRBV30 to TRBJ1-5; D is ambiguous. This CDR3 is built from 12 residues. Germline V CDR1 and CDR2: GTSNPN, SVGIG (reference sequence). Trimming took off 1 base at V and 5 bases at J, with 6 bases between the two ends. The CDR3 DNA follows: TGTGCCTGGAGTGAGGGATATCAGCCCCAGCATTTT. This codes for CAWSEGYQPQHF. Drawing the rest from reference TRBV30 and TRBJ1-5, the complete variable domain is SQTIHQWPATLVQPVGSPLSLECTVEGTSNPNLYWYRQAAGRGLQLLFYSVGIGQISSEVPQNLSASRPQDRQFILSSKKLLLSDSGFYLCAWSEGYQPQHFGDGTRLSIL.

The J gene is TRBJ2-7, the V gene TRBV7-8; D is perhaps TRBD1 (5 bases). Trimming cost V 1 base and J 2 bases, with 9 bases left between them. Per the germline V gene, CDR1 is SGHVS and CDR2 is FQNEAQ. This CDR3 region has 14 residues. CDR3 sequence: CASSLDRLTYEQYV. The CDR3 DNA reads as TGTGCCAGCAGCTTAGACAGGTTAACCTACGAGCAGTACGTC.

This chain uses TRBV6-6 with TRBJ2-5, with TRBD1 identical over 7 bases. The junction had 6 bases not matched to a gene; V was cut back by 5 bases and J by 6 bases. Germline V CDR1 and CDR2: MNHNY, SVGAGI (reference sequence). This CDR3 comprises 13 residues. DNA for the CDR3: TGTGCCAGCAGTCGAGACAGGGATCAGACCCAGTACTTC. Its translation: CASSRDRDQTQYF.